The next 31 T cell receptor beta chains were all read from a single sample in a study of response to subunit inactivated influenza vaccine. TCRdb reprocessed the RT-PCR reads via MiXCR and lists one record per CDR3 protein. The sample has approximately 490,000 distinct CDR3 sequences, 6.5% to 8% seen once; the top ten hold roughly 14%. The input for sequencing was PBMCs from blood, taken roughly 24 months after vaccination. These receptors came from a man between 50 and 75 years old who received an inactivated influenza vaccine.

This clonotype was seen only a few times. In DNA, the CDR3 is TGCAGTGCTAGTATGACGGGGGGGAACTATGGCTACACCTTC. Its protein is CSASMTGGNYGYTF. V usage is TRBV20-1 and J usage is TRBJ1-2, with TRBD1 as a possible D gene (5 bases). Germline assignment: CDR1 DFQATT and CDR2 SNEGSKA (reference sequence). V was clipped by 3 bases and J by 2 bases, with 13 bases between them. CDR3 size: 14 residues.

The chain employs TRBV14 and TRBJ2-1, with 11 bases lining up with TRBD2. V shed 7 bases, J shed 6 bases, and the junction held 17 bases outside the gene matches. The length of the CDR3 is 18 residues. In germline, CDR1 is SGHDN, CDR2 FVKESK. The CDR3 region is CASNRGGLAGQRGNEQFF. DNA for the CDR3: TGTGCCAGCAACCGGGGAGGACTAGCGGGTCAACGGGGCAATGAGCAGTTCTTC.

This clonotype has ten or more counts. The rearrangement joins TRBV7-9 to TRBJ2-1; either TRBD1 or TRBD2 may supply D (6 bases each). The V and J ends lost 0 bases and 6 bases respectively, with 18 bases between them. CDR1 and CDR2 from the germline V gene are SEHNR and FQNEAQ (reference sequence). The CDR3 is 17 amino acids. CDR3 sequence reads: CASSLAVWGAGGNEQFF. Here the CDR3 DNA reads TGTGCCAGCAGCTTAGCAGTTTGGGGGGCCGGGGGCAATGAGCAGTTCTTC.

This clonotype has more than one count but fewer than ten. V is TRBV6-2 or TRBV6-3 and J is TRBJ1-5, with unresolved D. From germline, CDR1 is MNHEY and CDR2 SVGEGT. The V gene lost 5 bases and the J gene lost 11 bases, with 13 bases spanning the gap. The CDR3 is 12 residues long. The CDR3 here is CASSTPPRAQHF. The CDR3 DNA follows: TGTGCCAGCAGTACCCCTCCAAGGGCCCAGCATTTT.

The rearrangement uses TRBV20-1 and TRBJ2-3; D is uncertain. CDR1 DFQATT and CDR2 SNEGSKA come from the germline V gene (reference sequence). V lost 5 bases and J lost 1, with 10 bases in between. The CDR3 consists of 13 residues. The CDR3 coding sequence is TGCAGTGCTGTCCCCTACGGCACAGATACGCAGTATTTT. The encoded protein is CSAVPYGTDTQYF.

A few counts support this clonotype. The gene calls are TRBV30 and TRBJ1-4; D perhaps matches TRBD1 (6 bases). The ends were cut back, 4 bases at V and 4 bases at J, with 10 bases in the middle. There are 13 residues in the CDR3. The germline gives CDR1 GTSNPN, CDR2 SVGIG (reference sequence). The CDR3 bases are TGTGCCTGGACGACAGGACTTAATGAAAAACTGTTTTTT. Translated: CAWTTGLNEKLFF.

Only a few counts were recorded for this clonotype. This chain connects TRBV20-1 to TRBJ2-1, with D unresolved. The CDR3 has 16 amino acids. Germline CDR1 is DFQATT and CDR2 is SNEGSKA (reference sequence). The germline V and J ends were trimmed by 1 base and 2 bases, with 15 bases remaining between them. CDR3 sequence: CSARVLRQPAYNEQFF. As DNA, the CDR3 is TGCAGTGCTAGAGTTTTGCGGCAGCCGGCCTACAATGAGCAGTTCTTC.

The chain links TRBV7-2 to TRBJ2-7; TRBD1 agrees at 11 bases. Germline V gene sequence: CDR1 SGHTA, CDR2 FQGNSA. V was clipped by 4 bases and J by 6 bases; unmatched bases: 5. The CDR3 runs to 14 residues. Here the CDR3 reads CASSSGQGVTEQYF. CDR3 sequence (DNA): TGTGCCAGCAGCTCGGGACAGGGGGTAACCGAGCAGTACTTC.

This chain links TRBV7-9 with TRBJ2-2; unclear D gene. The V end lost 7 bases, the J end lost 6 bases, and 12 bases lay between the germline ends. Germline V gene sequence: CDR1 SEHNR, CDR2 FQNEAQ (reference sequence). The CDR3 has 13 residues. CDR3 sequence reads: CASTMVGSGELFF. CDR3 sequence (DNA): TGTGCCAGCACAATGGTGGGGTCCGGGGAGCTGTTTTTT.

This clonotype was counted many times. The chain combines TRBV20-1 with TRBJ2-3; TRBD1 agrees at 9 bases. CDR1 is DFQATT, CDR2 SNEGSKA, per germline (reference sequence). This CDR3 region has 18 residues. The V segment lost 0 bases and the J segment 2 bases; nucleotides outside the gene matches: 12. CDR3 residues: CSAREGGYGQGSTDTQYF. In DNA form, the CDR3 reads TGCAGTGCTAGAGAGGGGGGGTACGGACAGGGGTCCACAGATACGCAGTATTTT.

This clonotype showed up many times. The J gene is TRBJ1-1, the V gene TRBV6-1, with 7 bases matching TRBD1. V trimming: 3 bases; J trimming: 0 bases; junction bases outside the gene matches: 1. Per the germline V gene, CDR1 is MNHNS and CDR2 is SASEGT. The CDR3 covers 14 residues. In DNA form, the CDR3 reads TGTGCCAGCAGTGACGGGACAGTGAACACTGAAGCTTTCTTT. Amino acids: CASSDGTVNTEAFF.

V and J are TRBV9 and TRBJ2-3, with D perhaps matching TRBD2 (5 bases). V lost 4 bases to trimming and J lost 0 bases, with 12 bases between them. This CDR3 comprises 15 residues. Per germline, CDR1 SGDLS and CDR2 YYNGEE. The DNA for the CDR3 is TGTGCCAGCAGCTCCTTCGGGATTAGCACAGATACGCAGTATTTT. This encodes CASSSFGISTDTQYF.

This clonotype was recorded many times. This rearrangement joins TRBV29-1 to TRBJ2-1; 7 nucleotides line up with TRBD2. Losses at the gene ends were 3 bases for V and 8 bases for J; bases not matched to a gene: 10. This CDR3 is built from 14 residues. Germline CDR1 and CDR2: SQVTM and ANQGSEA. CDR3 DNA sequence: TGCAGCGTTGAGTGGCGGGAGCGGGTGGATGAGCAGTTCTTC. Amino acids: CSVEWRERVDEQFF.

This clonotype turned up a few times. The chain is built from TRBV9 and TRBJ1-5; unclear D gene. The CDR3 sequence is 15 residues long. Trimming left V 2 bases short and J 0 bases short, with 9 bases between. Germline CDR1 and CDR2: SGDLS and YYNGEE. The CDR3 DNA reads as TGTGCCAGCAGCGTGGGTCACGATAGCAATCAGCCCCAGCATTTT. This gives the protein CASSVGHDSNQPQHF.

This clonotype was found many times. V usage is TRBV7-2 and J usage is TRBJ1-2; a possible D gene is TRBD1 (6 bases). This CDR3 spans 14 amino acids. Germline CDR1 is SGHTA and CDR2 is FQGNSA. V was shortened by 3 bases and J by 5 bases, with 13 bases between the two germline ends. CDR3 protein: CASSLSQGIYGYTF. The CDR3 region has the DNA TGTGCCAGCAGCTTGAGTCAGGGGATATATGGCTACACCTTC.

The sample holds a few counts of this clonotype. CDR3: CSVGGTGVEQFF. CDR3 coding DNA: TGCAGCGTTGGCGGAACGGGGGTTGAGCAGTTCTTC. This chain connects TRBV29-1 to TRBJ2-1; a weak D match, TRBD2 (6 bases). Looked up from germline, CDR1 is SQVTM and CDR2 is ANQGSEA. V was cut by 4 bases and J by 9 bases, with 13 bases left in between. The CDR3 has 12 residues.

CDR3 sequence: CASSFSGLAGSYEQYF. CDR3 sequence (DNA): TGTGCCAGCAGCTTCTCGGGACTAGCGGGCTCCTACGAGCAGTACTTC. The genes are TRBV7-2 and TRBJ2-7; TRBD2 agrees at 12 bases. The CDR3 sequence is 16 residues long. Trimming at V came to 3 bases and at J to 0 bases, leaving 3 bases not matched to a gene. Germline loops: CDR1 SGHTA, CDR2 FQGNSA.

This clonotype appeared a few times. The chain's CDR3 is CASSSQRGLGTEAFF. The CDR3 nucleotides read TGTGCCAGCAGTTCACAAAGGGGGCTGGGCACTGAAGCTTTCTTT. The V and J genes are TRBV28 and TRBJ1-1; 7 bases match TRBD1. The CDR3 runs 15 residues. The trim removed 4 bases at V and 4 bases at J, leaving 9 bases unmatched. In germline, CDR1 is MDHEN, CDR2 SYDVKM.

This clonotype has a handful of counts. This chain uses TRBV20-1 with TRBJ1-1, with unresolved D. The germline V gene encodes CDR1 DFQATT and CDR2 SNEGSKA (reference sequence). V shed 0 bases and J shed 0 bases, with 11 bases lying between them. The CDR3 is made up of 15 amino acids. The CDR3 nucleotides read TGCAGTGCTAGAGACGGTGAGGGATTGAACACTGAAGCTTTCTTT. It yields the protein CSARDGEGLNTEAFF.

V is TRBV6-1 and J is TRBJ2-7; 7 bases are a match to TRBD1. The CDR3 totals 17 residues. The trim removed 6 bases at V and 3 bases at J, leaving 17 bases unmatched. Per the germline V gene, CDR1 is MNHNS and CDR2 is SASEGT. The DNA for the CDR3 is TGTGCCAGCAGCCCCGGGGCAGGGACAGACTTCATCTACGAGCAGTACTTC. Translating gives CASSPGAGTDFIYEQYF.

This sequence joins TRBV24-1 and TRBJ2-5, with D perhaps matching TRBD2 (6 bases). Germline CDR1 reads KGHDR; CDR2 reads SFDVKD. This CDR3 is built from 16 residues. V was clipped by 4 bases and J by 2 bases, with 16 bases between them. The DNA of the CDR3 is TGTGCCACCAGTGACATACCAAACGCGGGGCAAGAGACCCAGTACTTC. Protein sequence: CATSDIPNAGQETQYF.

This clonotype was counted at least ten times. V is TRBV7-2 and J is TRBJ1-1; unclear D gene. V dropped 2 bases and J dropped 8 bases, with 12 bases sitting between them. The CDR3 length is 13 residues. From germline, CDR1 is SGHTA and CDR2 FQGNSA. The CDR3 sequence is CASSLWEGEEAFF. CDR3 DNA sequence: TGTGCCAGCAGCTTATGGGAGGGAGAGGAAGCTTTCTTT.

This clonotype was observed many times. This chain connects TRBV28 to TRBJ2-2; no clear D. The V end lost 5 bases, the J end lost 5 bases, and 6 bases lay between the germline ends. The CDR3 covers 12 residues. Per germline, CDR1 MDHEN and CDR2 SYDVKM. The CDR3 region is CASSTPTGELFF. For the CDR3, the DNA is TGTGCCAGCAGTACACCGACCGGGGAGCTGTTTTTT.

This chain links TRBV7-6 with TRBJ1-3, with TRBD1 as a possible D gene (5 bases). This CDR3 has 16 amino acids. Germline CDR1 reads SGHVS; CDR2 reads FNYEAQ. The V end was cut by 0 bases, the J end by 2 bases, with 11 bases between. CDR3 sequence (DNA): TGTGCCAGCAGCTTAGCGCCGGGAGGGGCTGGAAACACCATATATTTT. Translated, it gives CASSLAPGGAGNTIYF.

In its sample, this clonotype was seen many times. The chain uses TRBV12-3 or TRBV12-4 and TRBJ2-7, with 7 nucleotides matching TRBD1. The CDR3 sequence is 14 residues long. Trimming took 6 bases from V and 0 from J; bases not matched to a gene: 5. CDR3 sequence reads: CASRGQLSSYEQYF. Written as DNA, the CDR3 is TGTGCCAGCAGGGGACAGCTCTCCTCCTACGAGCAGTACTTC.

Ten or more counts support this clonotype. The chain links TRBV5-1 to TRBJ2-1; 8 nucleotides match TRBD1. Germline-derived CDR1 and CDR2 are SGHRS and YFSETQ. After removal of 4 bases from V and 8 bases from J, the junction contained 5 bases not matched to a gene. The CDR3 is 13 residues long. CDR3 sequence reads: CASSGRQGHEQFF. For the CDR3, the DNA is TGCGCCAGCAGCGGAAGACAGGGGCATGAGCAGTTCTTC.

This clonotype showed up just a few times. This rearrangement joins TRBV14 to TRBJ1-2, with 9 nucleotides matching TRBD1. CDR3 size: 18 residues. The V gene end was trimmed by 0 bases and the J gene end by 4 bases; junction bases not matched to a gene: 12. From germline, CDR1 is SGHDN and CDR2 FVKESK. The CDR3 loop is CASSQDFFRGQGTYGYTF. The CDR3 bases are TGTGCCAGCAGCCAAGATTTCTTTCGGGGACAGGGCACCTATGGCTACACCTTC.

The V and J genes are TRBV4-2 and TRBJ2-5; 11 bases agree with TRBD2. This CDR3 region has 16 residues. The trim removed 4 bases at V and 2 bases at J, leaving 6 bases unmatched. Germline CDR1 and CDR2: LGHNA and YNFKEQ. The CDR3 DNA is TGTGCCAGCAGCCCGTCTGCTAGCGGGGGGCAAGAGACCCAGTACTTC. Translation gives CASSPSASGGQETQYF.

The chain recombines TRBV6-5 with TRBJ2-7; perhaps TRBD1 as D (6 bases). This CDR3 is 17 amino acids long. V was shortened by 0 bases and J by 3 bases, with 18 bases between the two germline ends. Germline V gives CDR1 MNHEY, CDR2 SVGAGI. The chain's CDR3 is CASSYSAPFTGSYEQYF. CDR3 DNA: TGTGCCAGCAGTTACTCTGCCCCCTTTACAGGGAGCTACGAGCAGTACTTC.

This clonotype was found a few times. The chain combines TRBV5-1 with TRBJ1-3, with D possibly matching TRBD1 (5 bases). The CDR3 totals 15 residues. The V gene lost 4 bases and the J gene lost 0 bases, with 11 bases spanning the gap. The V gene's germline CDR1 is SGHRS and CDR2 YFSETQ. CDR3 loop: CASSTGLPSGNTIYF. The DNA for the CDR3 is TGCGCCAGCAGCACGGGACTGCCCTCTGGAAACACCATATATTTT.

The chain combines TRBV20-1 with TRBJ2-1, with 9 bases that match TRBD2. This CDR3 region has 17 residues. V lost 3 bases to trimming and J lost 3 bases; unmatched junction nucleotides: 12. Per the germline V gene, CDR1 is DFQATT and CDR2 is SNEGSKA (reference sequence). For the CDR3, the DNA is TGCAGTGCTAGCGATCGGTCAGCGGGGGGCATCTACAATGAGCAGTTCTTC. This gives the protein CSASDRSAGGIYNEQFF.